This TCR beta chain is drawn from a study of blood T cells in healthy people across ages. A second PCR of 7 to 11 cycles used a sample-barcoded 5' primer and a J-beta primer mix. TCRdb passed the 5' RACE reads through MiXCR, listing each CDR3 protein once. The data contain about 400,000 distinct CDR3 sequences, 45% to 60% of them singletons. A remark on this clonotype: No antigen is known for it.

Study-level results: The unsorted PBMCs prevented any conclusive comparison of naive versus antigen-experienced cells.

This receptor was taken from a man between 60 and 70 years old in good health. Input material: blood.

CDR3 nucleotides: TGCGCCAGCAGCCAAGCACGCCTGGACTCTCGGGATGAGCAGTTCTTC. It is translated as CASSQARLDSRDEQFF. The rearrangement joins TRBV4-3 to TRBJ2-1, with a tentative D call TRBD2 (5 bases). The V end was cut by 1 base, the J end by 8 bases, with 18 bases between. Germline loops: CDR1 LGHNA, CDR2 YSLEER. There are 16 residues in the CDR3.